Sequencing of this T cell receptor beta chain was carried out in a study of OX40 agonist ivuxolimab in advanced cancers. Turning to the overall study: Ivuxolimab, which targeted the costimulatory receptor OX40 (CD134), was an agonistic, fully human IgG2 monoclonal antibody. Intravenous ivuxolimab was administered to patients every 2 weeks at six dose levels: 0.01, 0.1, 0.3, 1.5, 3 and 10 mg/kg. Among the 50 to 55 dose-escalation patients, about 19 had hepatocellular carcinoma, roughly 15 melanoma, 9 renal cell carcinoma and 9 head and neck cancer. The dose-escalation cohort was over 70% male with a mean age of approximately 59 years, ranging from about 20 to 80. Prior anti-PD-1, anti-PD-L1 or anti-CTLA-4 therapy was permitted, and 30% to 50% of dose-escalation patients had received checkpoint inhibitors. Partial responses occurred in three dose-escalation patients, of whom one had hepatocellular carcinoma and two had cutaneous melanoma. The point of sequencing TCRbeta in the periphery was to test whether ivuxolimab changed TCR sequence diversity and drove clonal T-cell expansion. The paper reports the monotherapy dose-escalation portion (N of about 47 patients) of the phase I ivuxolimab trial.

What the research found in general, with its limitations: After ivuxolimab, more expanded clones were found on average in CD8+ T cells than in CD4+ T cells. At doses from 0.1 to 3.0 mg/kg, clonal expansion was seen in both CD4+ and CD8+ blood T cells between baseline and week 6. In the 0.1-3.0 mg/kg groups, partial responders had among the lowest normalized peripheral clonal expansion, particularly in CD8+ T cells. Low levels of normalized T-cell clonal expansion were also shown by some nonresponding patients. The antigen specificity of the peripheral T cells that underwent clonal expansion was not determined.

The CDR3 numbers 13 residues from cysteine through phenylalanine. Only the CDR3 DNA is retained, 39 bases long and in frame from the first base. The germline V gene gives CDR1 as MNHNS and CDR2 as SASEGT. Between the V and J ends, shortened by 7 bases and 3 bases respectively, the junction contains 10 bases. Comment on this clone: No cognate antigen has been identified for it. No clone much larger than this one lies a single base away; base qualities are absent.

Genomic DNA was isolated from the sorted cells so that the TCRbeta CDR3 region could be sequenced. TCRbeta CDR3 regions were sequenced using the immunoSEQ Assay. TCRdb took this table from immuneACCESS and kept in-frame rearrangements with V and J called. Such tables lack part of the clones; where checked against another copy, unresolved V genes explain under half of the gap, and the rest is unexplained. The sample data list 39,000 or so clones, and around nine tenths of these were observed just once. The ten largest clonotypes hold around 40% of the sample. Patients with autoimmune disease history or receiving systemic immunosuppression were excluded from the trial. Peripheral blood for TCR sequencing was drawn from every dose cohort at baseline, at cycle 4 day 1 and at cycle 7 day 1. Samples were obtained from an open-label, multicenter, first-in-human phase I dose-escalation trial of ivuxolimab. The trial enrolled adults with locally advanced or metastatic head and neck squamous cell, hepatocellular, melanoma or renal cell carcinoma. CD4+ and CD8+ T cells were sorted separately from peripheral blood before TCR sequencing.

This TCR was sampled from an adult with an advanced solid tumor such as melanoma, head and neck, liver or kidney cancer. Sample: CD4+ or CD8+ T cells sorted from blood, taken in a trial of the OX40 agonist ivuxolimab. The rearrangement joined TRBV6-1 to TRBJ1-3, with no D gene named confidently. The nucleotide sequence reads TGTGCCAGCAATGTCAACCTTGGAAACACCATATATTTT. This encodes CASNVNLGNTIYF.